This T cell receptor (beta chain) came from a study of blood T cell repertoires in COVID-19. CDR1 and CDR2 (germline): LGHDT, YNNKEL (reference sequence). The CDR3 is 14 amino acids. With 2 bases removed from V and 1 base from J, the gap between germline ends came to 8 bases. Repertoires were generated with immunoSEQ multiplex PCR, while TCRdb's copy carries only in-frame clones and drops some. The sample lists around 340,000 clones, around four fifths occurring once. The rearrangement links TRBV3-1 (or the pseudogene TRBV3-2) to TRBJ1-2; D is perhaps TRBD1 (5 bases). Sequencing was performed on peripheral blood. The TCR sequence derives from a man aged 25 to 45 with active or convalescent COVID-19. The CDR3 sequence: CASSQWGVNYGYTF. In nucleotides, the CDR3 is TGTGCCAGCAGCCAATGGGGGGTTAACTATGGCTACACCTTC.